A selection of T cell receptor beta chains follows, all from one sample in a study of cytomegalovirus exposure and HLA in healthy donors. The data were produced by immunoSEQ multiplex PCR, yet TCRdb's version contains in-frame clones alone and is incomplete. Of 55,000 to 75,000 clones in the sample, 70% to 80% were seen once. Sequencing was carried out using PBMCs. These receptors came from a girl aged 5-17 years in good health and CMV-seropositive. Each CDR3 is given with its conserved first and last residue. The D gene is left open where the match is weak. Size is stated for part of the rows, as once, few or many counts, or as a class when the clone is expanded.

V gene: TRBV5-4
clone size: -
J gene: TRBJ1-2
D gene: -
CDR3 protein: CASSLADSGNYGYTF
CDR3 DNA: TGTGCCAGCAGCTTGGCGGACAGCGGAAACTATGGCTACACCTTC

V gene: TRBV5-1
clone size: -
J gene: TRBJ2-7
D gene: TRBD2
CDR3 protein: CASSARLAGVAEQYF
CDR3 DNA: TGCGCCAGCAGCGCCCGACTAGCGGGAGTCGCCGAGCAGTACTTC

V gene: TRBV2
clone size: -
J gene: TRBJ2-5
D gene: -
CDR3 protein: CASSGVGSAQETQYF
CDR3 DNA: TGTGCCAGCAGTGGGGTTGGTAGCGCCCAAGAGACCCAGTACTTC

V gene: TRBV18
clone size: -
J gene: TRBJ2-2
D gene: TRBD1
CDR3 protein: CASSRTGTAGELFF
CDR3 DNA: TGTGCCAGCTCTCGGACAGGGACAGCCGGGGAGCTGTTTTTT

V gene: TRBV6-5
clone size: -
J gene: TRBJ2-7
D gene: TRBD1
CDR3 protein: CASSRNPGQGSEQYF
CDR3 DNA: TGTGCCAGCAGTAGGAATCCGGGACAGGGTTCGGAGCAGTACTTC

V gene: TRBV6-1
clone size: -
J gene: TRBJ2-7
D gene: -
CDR3 protein: CASSEETGNPYEQYF
CDR3 DNA: TGTGCCAGCAGTGAAGAAACAGGAAACCCCTACGAGCAGTACTTC

V gene: TRBV2
clone size: -
J gene: TRBJ1-5
D gene: TRBD1
CDR3 protein: CASSEGTGGFVKPQHF
CDR3 DNA: TGTGCCAGCAGTGAAGGGACAGGGGGCTTCGTAAAGCCCCAGCATTTT

V gene: TRBV18
clone size: -
J gene: TRBJ2-5
D gene: TRBD1
CDR3 protein: CASSQNRDSQETQYF
CDR3 DNA: TGTGCCAGCTCCCAAAACCGGGACAGCCAAGAGACCCAGTACTTC

V gene: TRBV28
clone size: -
J gene: TRBJ2-5
D gene: TRBD1
CDR3 protein: CASSTGGLETQYF
CDR3 DNA: TGTGCCAGCAGTACAGGGGGCCTGGAGACCCAGTACTTC

V gene: TRBV27
clone size: -
J gene: TRBJ2-7
D gene: -
CDR3 protein: CASRLGGVGREQYF
CDR3 DNA: TGTGCCAGCAGACTAGGGGGGGTAGGTCGTGAGCAGTACTTC

V gene: TRBV4-1
clone size: -
J gene: TRBJ1-5
D gene: -
CDR3 protein: CASSQSPGWNQPQHF
CDR3 DNA: TGCGCCAGCAGCCAGTCGCCAGGGTGGAATCAGCCCCAGCATTTT

V gene: TRBV11-2
clone size: -
J gene: TRBJ1-2
D gene: -
CDR3 protein: CASSLRSPYGYTF
CDR3 DNA: TGTGCCAGCAGCTTAAGGAGTCCCTATGGCTACACCTTC

V gene: TRBV19
clone size: -
J gene: TRBJ1-2
D gene: TRBD1
CDR3 protein: CARDREYGYTF
CDR3 DNA: TGTGCCAGGGACAGGGAGTATGGCTACACCTTC

V gene: TRBV9
clone size: -
J gene: TRBJ2-3
D gene: -
CDR3 protein: CASGGTSTDTQYF
CDR3 DNA: TGTGCCAGCGGCGGAACTAGCACAGATACGCAGTATTTT

V gene: TRBV5-1
clone size: few
J gene: TRBJ2-3
D gene: -
CDR3 protein: CASSFGRREDTQYF
CDR3 DNA: TGCGCCAGCAGCTTCGGGAGACGGGAGGATACGCAGTATTTT